The TCR beta chain described here comes from a study of beta chain features in type 1 diabetes. As concerns this clone: The antigen is undetermined.

The CDR3 loop spans 15 amino acids. V lost 8 bases, J lost 6 bases, and 11 bases stayed unmatched. Germline V gene sequence: CDR1 MDHEN, CDR2 SYDVKM. Expressed TCRB transcripts got sequenced, as all isolated RNA was reverse transcribed. Clones were sequenced by immunoSEQ multiplex PCR, and TCRdb holds only the in-frame ones, with some missing. The profile shows 250,000 to 300,000 clones, roughly 13% of them singletons. Whole-study findings and limits: For Type 1 diabetes patients, all four CD4+ subsets carried TCRB CDR3s that were moderately but significantly shorter.

V gene TRBV28 combines with J gene TRBJ2-2; 8 positions agree with TRBD2. Input material: naive CD4+ T cells from blood. This TCR was recovered from a man aged 25-40 years with type 1 diabetes. The CDR3 sequence is CASGDVAGGPGELFF. The CDR3 DNA reads as TGTGCCAGCGGTGACGTGGCGGGAGGTCCCGGGGAGCTGTTTTTT. Drawing the rest from reference TRBV28 and TRBJ2-2, the complete variable domain is DVKVTQSSRYLVKRTGEKVFLECVQDMDHENMFWYRQDPGLGLRLIYFSYDVKMKEKGDIPEGYSVSREKKERFSLILESASTNQTSMYLCASGDVAGGPGELFFGEGSRLTVL.